The sequence of this TCR beta chain was determined in a study of T cell repertoires in cytomegalovirus infection. The overall study: It can be stated that public TCR beta signatures indicated CMV infection as well as a matching HLA type.

Trimming cost V 5 bases and J 7 bases, with 26 bases left between them. Germline V lookup: CDR1 SGHAT, CDR2 FQNNGV. This CDR3 comprises 17 residues. MiXCR, run by TCRdb on the reads, gives a single entry per CDR3 protein. Among approximately 180,000 distinct CDR3 sequences listed, roughly 15% were seen once. V usage is TRBV11-2 and J usage is TRBJ2-5, with D maybe TRBD2 (6 bases). The source is a human donor in good health (CMV status not recorded). Some clones in this sample may be carry-over from other donors' samples. Sequenced input: CD8+ T cells from PBMCs. CDR3 region: CASSALWGDGRKGTQYF. For the CDR3, the DNA is TGTGCCAGCAGCGCCCTGTGGGGGGACGGCCGGAAGGGGACCCAGTACTTC.